Each of the 26 T cell receptor beta chains below was sequenced from the same sample in a study of blood T cell repertoires in COVID-19. Here immunoSEQ multiplex PCR was the method, and the copy in TCRdb shows in-frame clones only, minus some. The data hold 200,000 or so clones, with approximately 80% observed a single time. Sequencing was performed on peripheral blood. These receptors were obtained from an elderly woman with COVID-19, enrolled during active disease.

This rearrangement joins TRBV30 to TRBJ1-2; 7 bases are shared with TRBD1. After removal of 4 bases from V and 2 bases from J, the junction contained 7 bases not matched to a gene. The CDR3 is 14 residues long. Germline loops: CDR1 GTSNPN, CDR2 SVGIG (reference sequence). CDR3 in amino acids: CAWKRPGGNYGYTF. The CDR3 bases are TGTGCCTGGAAGAGGCCAGGGGGGAACTATGGCTACACCTTC.

The chain combines TRBV10-2 with TRBJ1-5; possible D gene TRBD1, 6 bases. Germline CDR1 and CDR2: WSHSY and SAAADI. This CDR3 has 14 amino acids. V dropped 8 bases and J dropped 6 bases, with 17 bases sitting between them. CDR3 bases: TGCGCCAGCGCCCTACAGGGATCAAGTCAGCCCCAGCATTTT. Encoded protein: CASALQGSSQPQHF.

The chain joins TRBV28 to TRBJ1-2; 8 bases are shared with TRBD1. The CDR3 covers 14 residues. The V gene's germline CDR1 is MDHEN and CDR2 SYDVKM. After removal of 5 bases from V and 2 bases from J, the junction contained 4 bases not matched to a gene. The CDR3 DNA reads TGTGCCAGCAGTGTCCGGGACAGGAACTATGGCTACACCTTC. As protein: CASSVRDRNYGYTF.

The chain uses TRBV5-4 and TRBJ2-1; D not certain. CDR1 is SGHNT and CDR2 is YYREEE in the germline V gene (reference sequence). The CDR3 consists of 11 residues. Trimming pared 5 bases from V and 5 bases from J, leaving 5 bases between. CDR3 amino acids: CASSFNNEQFF. The CDR3 DNA reads TGTGCCAGCAGTTTTAACAATGAGCAGTTCTTC.

This CDR3 is CAWSVRGLSNQPQHF. CDR3 DNA: TGTGCCTGGAGTGTACGGGGGTTGAGCAATCAGCCCCAGCATTTT. The chain couples TRBV30 to TRBJ1-5; D perhaps matches TRBD1 (5 bases). The CDR3 has 15 residues. Germline CDR1 reads GTSNPN; CDR2 reads SVGIG (reference sequence). The V and J ends lost 0 bases and 1 base respectively, with 10 bases between them. The full variable domain, completed using reference TRBV30 and TRBJ1-5, is SQTIHQWPATLVQPVGSPLSLECTVEGTSNPNLYWYRQAAGRGLQLLFYSVGIGQISSEVPQNLSASRPQDRQFILSSKKLLLSDSGFYLCAWSVRGLSNQPQHFGDGTRLSIL.

The genes are TRBV24-1 and TRBJ2-2; 7 bases agree with TRBD1. Germline CDR1 and CDR2: KGHDR and SFDVKD. The CDR3 spans 16 residues. V lost 2 bases to trimming and J lost 1 base; unmatched junction nucleotides: 3. CDR3 nucleotide sequence: TGTGCCACCAGTGATTGGGCAGGGGGGAACACCGGGGAGCTGTTTTTT. Its protein product is CATSDWAGGNTGELFF.

The chain employs TRBV9 and TRBJ2-1, with 11 nucleotides matching TRBD2. After removal of 0 bases from V and 1 base from J, the junction contained 6 bases not matched to a gene. Germline V gene lookup returns CDR1 SGDLS and CDR2 YYNGEE. The CDR3 runs 18 residues. CDR3 in amino acids: CASSVAGTSGLSYNEQFF. In DNA, the CDR3 is TGTGCCAGCAGCGTAGCGGGGACTAGCGGTTTGTCCTACAATGAGCAGTTCTTC.

The rearrangement joins TRBV5-1 to TRBJ1-5; 8 bases map to TRBD1. CDR3 length: 15 amino acids. V dropped 2 bases and J dropped 4; count of bases not matched to a gene: 5. Germline V CDR1 and CDR2: SGHRS, YFSETQ. The CDR3 here is CASSLEGQENQPQHF. CDR3 coding DNA: TGCGCCAGCAGCTTAGAGGGACAGGAGAATCAGCCCCAGCATTTT.

The gene calls are TRBV19 and TRBJ2-1, with a possible D match to TRBD2 (7 bases). The CDR3 contains 17 residues. V was pared by 7 bases and J by 0 bases, with 19 bases between. Germline V gene lookup returns CDR1 LNHDA and CDR2 SQIVND (reference sequence). The CDR3 nucleotides are TGTGCCAGTATCGGGCGGGGGCCCTACAGCTCCTACAATGAGCAGTTCTTC. Its protein product is CASIGRGPYSSYNEQFF.

The rearrangement uses TRBV4-3 and TRBJ2-3, with 8 bases identical to TRBD1. CDR3 size: 16 residues. Losses at the gene ends were 5 bases for V and 1 base for J; bases not matched to a gene: 8. In germline, CDR1 is LGHNA, CDR2 YSLEER. The CDR3 sequence is CASSAGQATRTDTQYF. The CDR3 region has the DNA TGCGCCAGCAGCGCGGGACAGGCTACTCGCACAGATACGCAGTATTTT.

This clone has a handful of counts. The genes are TRBV7-9 and TRBJ1-1, with a tentative D call TRBD1 (6 bases). The CDR3 contains 15 residues. CDR1 is SEHNR and CDR2 is FQNEAQ in the germline V gene (reference sequence). Trimming left V 4 bases short and J 1 base short, with 13 bases between. Here the CDR3 reads CASSSNRATNTEAFF. Written as DNA, the CDR3 is TGTGCCAGCAGCTCCAACAGGGCAACGAACACTGAAGCTTTCTTT.

The chain links TRBV7-2 to TRBJ1-1; D is possibly TRBD1 (5 bases). The CDR3 length is 13 residues. Trimming took off 5 bases at V and 1 base at J, with 8 bases between the two ends. Germline CDR1 reads SGHTA; CDR2 reads FQGNSA. CDR3 DNA sequence: TGTGCCAGCAGCATCAGGGAGAACACTGAAGCTTTCTTT. It codes for CASSIRENTEAFF.

V and J are TRBV18 and TRBJ2-1; 8 bases are shared with TRBD1. Germline lookup yields CDR1 KGHSH and CDR2 LQKENI. The ends lost 4 bases at V and 4 bases at J; junction bases unmatched: 12. The CDR3 has 17 amino acids. CDR3 residues: CASSLLRQGSLYNEQFF. The CDR3 DNA reads as TGTGCCAGCTCACTACTGAGACAGGGGAGCCTTTACAATGAGCAGTTCTTC.

This sequence joins TRBV30 and TRBJ2-3; TRBD2 matches 9 bases. CDR1 and CDR2 from the germline V gene are GTSNPN and SVGIG (reference sequence). J lost 1 base, V lost 3 bases, and 8 bases had no gene match. The CDR3 has 16 residues. The CDR3 region is CAWRQPLAGGTDTQYF. CDR3 bases: TGTGCCTGGAGACAACCCTTAGCGGGGGGCACAGATACGCAGTATTTT.

The chain links TRBV7-8 to TRBJ1-4; D remains unclear. The CDR3 spans 19 residues. Germline CDR1 and CDR2: SGHVS and FQNEAQ. V shed 0 bases and J shed 0 bases, with 17 bases lying between them. The CDR3 DNA is TGTGCCAGCAGCTTAGCCCCTACCGGGTCGAAAGCAACTAATGAAAAACTGTTTTTT. Its protein product is CASSLAPTGSKATNEKLFF.

The chain carries TRBV7-9 and TRBJ2-7, with a tentative D call TRBD1 (6 bases). Between the trimmed V and J ends, which lost 2 bases and 2 bases, there was a span of 13 bases. Per the germline V gene, CDR1 is SEHNR and CDR2 is FQNEAQ (reference sequence). This CDR3 region has 15 residues. The chain's CDR3 is CASSLRSTGAYEQYF. Here the CDR3 DNA reads TGTGCCAGCAGCTTACGATCGACAGGAGCCTACGAGCAGTACTTC. Supplemented by reference TRBV7-9 and TRBJ2-7, the full variable domain reads DTGVSQNPRHKITKRGQNVTFRCDPISEHNRLYWYRQTLGQGPEFLTYFQNEAQLEKSRLLSDRFSAERPKGSFSTLEIQRTEQGDSAMYLCASSLRSTGAYEQYFGPGTRLTVT.

The chain combines TRBV7-2 with TRBJ2-5; TRBD2 agrees at 16 bases. The CDR3 totals 17 residues. Germline CDR1 is SGHTA and CDR2 is FQGNSA. With 5 bases clipped from V and 7 bases from J, the junction kept 10 bases outside the gene matches. The CDR3 DNA sequence: TGTGCCAGCAGCCCAGGGACTAGCGGGGGGGCCTTCGGGACCCAGTACTTC. It codes for CASSPGTSGGAFGTQYF.

There are a few counts of this clone. The chain recombines TRBV7-9 with TRBJ1-1; 7 bases align to TRBD1. Germline CDR1 and CDR2: SEHNR and FQNEAQ (reference sequence). This CDR3 spans 15 amino acids. V dropped 6 bases and J dropped 1; count of bases not matched to a gene: 8. DNA of the CDR3: TGTGCCAGCAGTTCACGACAGGGACCGAACACTGAAGCTTTCTTT. Protein: CASSSRQGPNTEAFF. Full variable domain (missing parts from reference TRBV7-9 and TRBJ1-1): DTGVSQNPRHKITKRGQNVTFRCDPISEHNRLYWYRQTLGQGPEFLTYFQNEAQLEKSRLLSDRFSAERPKGSFSTLEIQRTEQGDSAMYLCASSSRQGPNTEAFFGQGTRLTVV.

The chain recombines TRBV6-5 with TRBJ1-2; 10 nucleotides match TRBD1. The V gene's germline CDR1 is MNHEY and CDR2 SVGAGI. V was pared by 5 bases and J by 6 bases, with 9 bases of the junction left unmatched. This CDR3 is 15 amino acids long. CDR3 residues: CASSPTGGGGHGYTF. The CDR3 coding sequence is TGTGCCAGCAGTCCGACAGGGGGCGGGGGCCATGGCTACACCTTC.

The CDR3 protein is CASGGYGNEKLFF. In nucleotides, the CDR3 is TGTGCCAGCGGGGGGTATGGTAATGAAAAACTGTTTTTT. The chain is built from TRBV7-2 and TRBJ1-4, with a possible D match to TRBD1 (5 bases). Germline-derived CDR1 and CDR2 are SGHTA and FQGNSA. V was trimmed by 8 bases and J by 4 bases, leaving 11 bases between them. The CDR3 contains 13 residues.

V is TRBV7-2 and J is TRBJ2-2; 8 positions match TRBD2. The germline gives CDR1 SGHTA, CDR2 FQGNSA. The CDR3 sequence is 13 residues long. Trimming at V came to 5 bases and at J to 7 bases, leaving 3 bases not matched to a gene. The chain's CDR3 is CASSRSGIGELFF. The CDR3 DNA reads as TGTGCCAGCAGCCGTAGCGGGATCGGGGAGCTGTTTTTT.

The V and J genes are TRBV29-1 and TRBJ1-5; D unclear. CDR1 is SQVTM and CDR2 is ANQGSEA in the germline V gene. The germline V and J ends were trimmed by 6 bases and 4 bases, with 16 bases remaining between them. The CDR3 loop spans 14 amino acids. CDR3 loop: CSVGEGRGNQPQHF. The CDR3 nucleotides read TGCAGCGTCGGCGAGGGTCGGGGTAATCAGCCCCAGCATTTT.

This chain connects TRBV30 to TRBJ2-1; 13 positions agree with TRBD2. The CDR3 contains 16 residues. V shed 2 bases and J 2 bases; nucleotides not matched to a gene: 3. CDR1 and CDR2 from the germline V gene are GTSNPN and SVGIG (reference sequence). The CDR3 DNA reads TGTGCCTGGAGTTGGACTAGCGGGAGCCCCTACAATGAGCAGTTCTTC. This sequence encodes CAWSWTSGSPYNEQFF.

This rearrangement joins TRBV6-6 to TRBJ1-3, with 10 nucleotides matching TRBD1. The length of the CDR3 is 16 residues. Germline CDR1 and CDR2: MNHNY and SVGAGI (reference sequence). Trimming cost V 5 bases and J 3 bases; bases outside gene matches: 7. The CDR3 sequence is CASSVDRGPNGNTIYF. DNA of the CDR3: TGTGCCAGCAGTGTTGACAGGGGGCCAAATGGAAACACCATATATTTT.

V gene TRBV18 combines with J gene TRBJ1-6; 10 bases are shared with TRBD1. J gave up 8 bases and V 5 bases, and 6 bases lay outside the gene matches. Germline assignment: CDR1 KGHSH and CDR2 LQKENI. The CDR3 length is 15 residues. For the CDR3, the DNA is TGTGCCAGCTCATCTCTGACAGGGGGCGATTCACCCCTCCACTTT. Translation gives CASSSLTGGDSPLHF.

This chain joins TRBV2 and TRBJ1-1; 7 bases agree with TRBD1. Germline V gives CDR1 SNHLY, CDR2 FYNNEI. The length of the CDR3 is 13 residues. The V and J ends lost 8 bases and 4 bases, in that order; junction bases with no gene match: 7. This chain's CDR3 is CASGKNRGTEAFF. CDR3 DNA sequence: TGTGCCAGCGGAAAGAACAGGGGCACTGAAGCTTTCTTT.